Reported below is one TCR beta chain. Authors' processing steps: Estimation of nucleated cell counts was performed using reference gene primer amplification. Using immunoSEQ multiplex PCR, the repertoire was profiled, and TCRdb retains in-frame clones only, with some absent. D and trimming were read from the DNA, whereas the V and J calls and clone size are those reported in that table. The sample carries under 200,000 clones, roughly 84% recorded once. This sample stems from a study of blood T cell repertoires in COVID-19. Participants reported their clinical history, and cohort assignment relied on those reports. From germline, CDR1 is SGHTA and CDR2 FQGNSA. The CDR3 runs 16 residues. With V trimmed by 2 bases and J by 9 bases, 10 bases remained unmatched.

The sequence was collected from a woman aged 60-75 years who had recovered from COVID-19. The V gene is TRBV7-2, the J gene TRBJ1-6; 7 bases are shared with TRBD1. The sample taken for sequencing was PBMCs or T cells enriched from blood (not recorded which). DNA of the CDR3: TGTGCCAGCAGCTTAAGACAGGGATGGCTTCGTTCACCCCTCCACTTT. It yields the protein CASSLRQGWLRSPLHF.